This record concerns one TCR beta chain sequence. The antigen is not known. J was trimmed by 7 bases and V by 5 bases; bases with no gene match: 4. Germline V gives CDR1 MDHEN, CDR2 SYDVKM. This CDR3 contains 12 residues. TCRdb re-called the 5' RACE reads with MiXCR, one entry per CDR3 protein. The sample lists a few hundred thousand distinct CDR3 sequences, approximately 20% occurring once. These data originate in a study of CD8 T cells in ankylosing spondylitis. Notes on the study in general: Blood from ankylosing spondylitis patients appeared to carry a characteristic roughly eight-variant TCR beta motif.

What was sequenced was blood, either unsorted or a sorted T cell fraction (not recorded which). The clonotype comes from a male donor with ankylosing spondylitis. This chain uses TRBV28 with TRBJ1-2; 7 bases line up with TRBD1. CDR3 loop: CASSPKGAGYTF. In DNA, the CDR3 is TGTGCCAGCAGTCCGAAGGGGGCTGGCTACACCTTC.